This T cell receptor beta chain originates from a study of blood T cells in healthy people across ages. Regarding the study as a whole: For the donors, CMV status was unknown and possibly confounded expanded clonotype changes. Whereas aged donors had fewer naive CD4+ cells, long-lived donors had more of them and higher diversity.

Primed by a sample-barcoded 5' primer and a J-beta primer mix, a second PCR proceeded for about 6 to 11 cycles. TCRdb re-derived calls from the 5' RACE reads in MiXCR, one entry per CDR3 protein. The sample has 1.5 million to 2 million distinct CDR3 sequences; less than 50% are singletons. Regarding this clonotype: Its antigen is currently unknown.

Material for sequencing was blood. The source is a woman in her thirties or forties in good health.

The CDR3 loop is CSARDTLNTDTQYF. Written as DNA, the CDR3 is TGCAGTGCTAGAGATACACTGAACACAGATACGCAGTATTTT. The V call is TRBV20-1, the J call TRBJ2-3; D is undetermined. V was cut by 0 bases and J by 2 bases, with 9 bases left in between. Looked up from germline, CDR1 is DFQATT and CDR2 is SNEGSKA (reference sequence). This CDR3 spans 14 amino acids.